A few counts support the clone carrying this T cell receptor beta chain. Its target is unknown. This record belongs to a study of blood T cells in healthy people across ages. The CDR3 is made up of 15 amino acids. J was trimmed by 3 bases and V by 4 bases; bases with no gene match: 7. Germline V gene lookup returns CDR1 DFQATT and CDR2 SNEGSKA (reference sequence). Study results and limitations: Naive T cell percentage and TCR beta diversity correlated strongly.

Using a J-beta primer mix together with a sample-barcoded 5' primer, a second PCR was run for about 6 to 11 cycles. With 12 random nucleotides, a template-switch adaptor tagged each individual cDNA molecule. Each CDR3 protein is one row after TCRdb ran MiXCR on the 5' RACE reads. The sample carries about 1.5 million distinct CDR3 sequences, approximately 43% recorded once. Extractions gave at least 5.5 micrograms of total RNA per sample. This receptor was obtained from a young woman in good health. The sequencing sample was made of blood. This sequence joins TRBV20-1 and TRBJ2-3; 10 bases agree with TRBD2. In DNA form, the CDR3 reads TGCAGTGCTACCCGGCATAGCGGGGGGACAGATACGCAGTATTTT. It translates to CSATRHSGGTDTQYF.